Listed below are T cell receptor beta chains from one sample, sequenced in a study of blood T cells in healthy people across ages. TCRdb processed the 5' RACE reads anew with MiXCR; each CDR3 protein has one entry. The data hold about 670,000 distinct CDR3 sequences, with roughly two fifths observed a single time. Sequencing was done on a sample of blood. These receptors were obtained from a man older than 75 in good health. Each CDR3 is given without its conserved first and last residue. Part of the rows lack a size; the others show once, few, many or a class for expanded clones.

v_call,clone_size,cdr3_aa
TRBV24-1,-,ATSVGSTDEQY
TRBV10-3,-,AISEWQGHDEQY
TRBV2,-,ASSDVERNEQF
TRBV4-1,many,ASSQEPQGAFYGYT
TRBV2,-,ASLAGTAYNEQF
TRBV29-1,-,SVGDRGIGEKLF
TRBV4-2,many,ASSQTGNTEAF
TRBV7-2,few,ASSLTGKLNQPQH
TRBV20-1,many,SARVVPGVQETQY
TRBV7-6,once,ASSARQGSGNQPQH
TRBV20-1,-,SARLAGDSYNEQY
TRBV6-2/TRBV6-3,few,ASSMQAEQY
TRBV29-1,many,SVRLAGDTQY
TRBV5-8,few,ASSLGQGESQPQH
TRBV5-1,many,ASKLGTGNEQF
TRBV5-1,many,ASSVRDRAHEQF
TRBV19,-,ASSVGNIQY
TRBV5-6,-,ASSLVAGGVNEQY
TRBV3-1,-,ASSQGSSGTPDTQY
TRBV12-3/TRBV12-4,few,ASSPSGGTNEKLF
TRBV7-2,-,ASSLPAGMSHEQY
TRBV15,-,ATGVVGNQPQH
TRBV6-2/TRBV6-3,few,ASNHGGIQETQY
TRBV9,-,ASSVRDDYEQY
TRBV5-1,-,DSSLETRGGADTQY
TRBV20-1,-,SGGLAGEHEQF
TRBV20-1,-,SAQLAEVEDTQY
TRBV12-3/TRBV12-4,-,ASSEYQGYGYT
TRBV25-1,-,ASSETNSYEQY
TRBV7-2,many,ASSLVGLAGKGEQY
TRBV4-2,-,ASSQEQNHNQPQH
TRBV29-1,-,SALGVGGRTDEQY
TRBV12-3/TRBV12-4,few,ASRPGQVGQPQH
TRBV3-1,-,ASSHGGQGATYEQY
TRBV15,few,ATSRDLAGGVYEQY
TRBV6-2/TRBV6-3,-,ASSYEIRKRNTGELF
TRBV20-1,few,SASIGGLETQY
TRBV7-2,-,ASSLDPGYEQF
TRBV6-2/TRBV6-3,-,ASSLGGTEVNYGYT
TRBV20-1,-,SATDRGADEKLF
TRBV7-3,-,ASSKRTGLDTQY
TRBV9,-,ASTSVGTSGGLFTGELF
TRBV20-1,few,SASAGRDSYEQY
TRBV4-1,few,ASSQDSRLAGTNTGELF
TRBV7-2,few,ASSPTGGILAKNIQY
TRBV5-1,-,ASSNPLAGVGQETQY
TRBV6-4,-,ASSGGGPSYEQY
TRBV12-3/TRBV12-4,-,ASSGGGRGGYNEQF
TRBV12-3/TRBV12-4,-,ASRDRGAYNSPLH
TRBV20-1,-,SARDRTSGGRYSTDTQY
TRBV20-1,-,SALAGIRSNQPQH
TRBV29-1,few,SVDRGEDDNEQF
TRBV9,few,ASSVAGSRNNEQF
TRBV7-3,-,ASARGGVNTGELF
TRBV20-1,few,SARGLQQRNSPLH